This TCR beta chain was captured by sequencing in a study of T-cell memory formation after mild COVID-19. Study at large: The two donors had largely donor-specific TCR clusters.

Unmatched junction bases numbered 4, after V lost 3 bases and J lost 1 base. The CDR3 is made up of 15 amino acids. The germline CDR1 and CDR2 sequences are SQVTM and ANQGSEA. Broader study findings: Most CD4+ clones that shrank were in CM and EM, while CD8+ ones turned up in EMRA. Clones contracting day 15 to 85 were balanced CD4/CD8; later expanders leaned CD4+. Detection of some responders pre-infection suggested pre-existing cross-reactive memory T cells participated.

TCRdb called the 5' RACE reads again in MiXCR, with one record for every CDR3 protein. The table has 110,000 to 150,000 distinct CDR3 sequences, under 30% seen once; the top ten hold around 24%. Details on this clonotype: Antigen: not known.

The clonotype was recovered from an adult woman who had mild COVID-19 (a few samples of this study predate the infection). Cell type and time point are not known. The chain is built from TRBV29-1 and TRBJ2-5; TRBD2 aligns across 11 bases. Sequencing was performed on PBMCs or a T cell subset sorted from them (not recorded which). The CDR3 DNA reads as TGCAGCGTTGACCGGACTAGCGGGCCCCAAGAGACCCAGTACTTC. Amino acids: CSVDRTSGPQETQYF.